This T cell receptor (beta chain) derives from a study of T cell responses to AZD1222 COVID-19 vaccine. This clone showed up just once. Sequencing used immunoSEQ multiplex PCR; TCRdb keeps in-frame clones, though not all of them. The repertoire holds about 81,000 clones, around 93% seen once, with 8% in the top ten. The V and J ends lost 5 bases and 4 bases, in that order; junction bases with no gene match: 13. This CDR3 has 17 amino acids. The germline V gene has CDR1 MDHEN and CDR2 SYDVKM. The origin of this receptor is an adult who received the AZD1222 COVID-19 vaccine. Here the sequenced sample was peripheral blood, taken 28 days after the second AZD1222 dose. The rearrangement uses TRBV28 and TRBJ2-1; the match to TRBD2 covers 8 bases. CDR3 region: CASSPLQREKRYNEQFF. The DNA of the CDR3 is TGTGCCAGCAGTCCCCTCCAGCGGGAGAAAAGGTACAATGAGCAGTTCTTC.